This TCR beta chain derives from a study of T-cell reconstitution after alpha-beta-depleted transplantation in children. Unique molecular identifiers were used in preparing the TCRbeta library. TCRdb recomputed calls from the PCR reads with MiXCR, one row per CDR3 protein. The sample shows about 830,000 distinct CDR3 sequences, approximately 15% of them seen only once. The CDR3 sequence is 17 residues long. The J segment lost 6 bases and the V segment lost 6 bases, leaving 16 bases of the junction unmatched. CDR1 is SGHTA, CDR2 FQGTGA, per germline. The chain recombines TRBV7-3 with TRBJ2-3; 9 bases line up with TRBD2. Sequenced material: PBMCs, mostly from graft donor cells, taken 360 days after TCRalphabeta/CD19-depleted stem cell transplant. The TCR was taken from a male patient aged 10 to 17 who had a stem cell transplant for acute lymphoblastic leukemia, so the T cells may come from the graft donor. The CDR3 is CASSPHSYSGSYDTQYF. CDR3 in DNA: TGTGCCAGCAGTCCCCACTCTTATAGCGGGAGTTACGATACGCAGTATTTT.